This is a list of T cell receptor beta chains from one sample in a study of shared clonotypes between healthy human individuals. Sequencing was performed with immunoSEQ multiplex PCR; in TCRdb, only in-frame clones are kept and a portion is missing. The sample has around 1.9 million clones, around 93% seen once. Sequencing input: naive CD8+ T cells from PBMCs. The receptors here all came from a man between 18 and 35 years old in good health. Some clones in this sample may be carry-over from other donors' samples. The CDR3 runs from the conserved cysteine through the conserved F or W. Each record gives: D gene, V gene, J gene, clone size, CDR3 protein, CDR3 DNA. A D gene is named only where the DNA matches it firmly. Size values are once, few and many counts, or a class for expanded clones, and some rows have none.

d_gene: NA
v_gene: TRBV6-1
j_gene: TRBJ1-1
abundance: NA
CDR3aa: CASTYRVPEAFF
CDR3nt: TGTGCCAGCACGTACAGGGTCCCAGAAGCTTTCTTT

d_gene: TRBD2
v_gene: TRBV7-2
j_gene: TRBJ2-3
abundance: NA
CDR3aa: CASSLLAGGVTDTQYF
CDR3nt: TGTGCCAGCAGCTTACTAGCGGGAGGGGTAACAGATACGCAGTATTTT

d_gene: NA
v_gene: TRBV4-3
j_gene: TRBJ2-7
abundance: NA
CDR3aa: CASSQEGWGDEQYF
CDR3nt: TGCGCCAGCAGCCAAGAAGGATGGGGAGACGAGCAGTACTTC

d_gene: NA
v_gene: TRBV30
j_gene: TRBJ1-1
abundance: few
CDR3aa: CAWSGGHGAFF
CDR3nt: TGTGCCTGGAGCGGGGGGCACGGAGCTTTCTTT

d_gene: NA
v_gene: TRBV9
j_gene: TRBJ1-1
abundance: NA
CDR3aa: CASSPGGKGEAFF
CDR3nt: TGTGCCAGCAGCCCCGGGGGGAAGGGTGAAGCTTTCTTT

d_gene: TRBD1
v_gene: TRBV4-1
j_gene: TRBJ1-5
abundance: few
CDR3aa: CASSQGGRGAYQPQHF
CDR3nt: TGCGCCAGCAGCCAAGGTGGCAGGGGGGCATATCAGCCCCAGCATTTT

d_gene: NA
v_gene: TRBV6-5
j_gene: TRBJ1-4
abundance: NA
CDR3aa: CASSYARGVGEKLFF
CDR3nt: TGTGCCAGCAGTTACGCCCGAGGTGTGGGGGAAAAACTGTTTTTT

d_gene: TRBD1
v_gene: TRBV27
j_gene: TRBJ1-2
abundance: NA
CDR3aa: CASSFRQGDGYTF
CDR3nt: TGTGCCAGCAGTTTTAGACAGGGGGATGGCTACACCTTC

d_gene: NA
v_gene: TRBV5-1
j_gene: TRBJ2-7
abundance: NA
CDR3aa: CASSLGTPSYEQYF
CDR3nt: TGCGCCAGCAGCTTGGGGACACCCTCCTACGAGCAGTACTTC

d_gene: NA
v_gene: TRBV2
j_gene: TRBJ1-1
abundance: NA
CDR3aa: CASSERNVALNTEAFF
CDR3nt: TGTGCCAGCAGTGAAAGGAATGTGGCACTGAACACTGAAGCTTTCTTT

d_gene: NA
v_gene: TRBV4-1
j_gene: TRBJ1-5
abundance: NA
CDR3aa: CASSQDVSRPQHF
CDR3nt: TGCGCCAGCAGCCAAGACGTGAGTCGGCCCCAGCATTTT

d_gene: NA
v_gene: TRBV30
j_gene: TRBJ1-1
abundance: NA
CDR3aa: CAWSVPPRGQTMNTEAFF
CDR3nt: TGTGCCTGGAGTGTACCCCCGCGGGGGCAGACCATGAACACTGAAGCTTTCTTT

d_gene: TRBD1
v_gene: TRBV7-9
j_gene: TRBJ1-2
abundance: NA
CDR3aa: CASSSKQGEANYGYTF
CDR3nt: TGTGCCAGCAGCTCCAAACAGGGGGAGGCTAACTATGGCTACACCTTC

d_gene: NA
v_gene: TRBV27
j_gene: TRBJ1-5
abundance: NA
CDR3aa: CASSLVGSSNQPQHF
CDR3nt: TGTGCCAGCAGTTTAGTAGGCTCTAGCAATCAGCCCCAGCATTTT

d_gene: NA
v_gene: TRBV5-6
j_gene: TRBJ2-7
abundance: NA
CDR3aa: CASSSLPGHIFEQYF
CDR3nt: TGTGCCAGCAGCTCACTACCGGGACACATCTTTGAGCAGTACTTC

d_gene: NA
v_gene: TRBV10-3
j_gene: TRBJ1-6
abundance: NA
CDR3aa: CAISESGSKWDSPLHF
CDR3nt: TGTGCCATCAGTGAGTCAGGATCCAAGTGGGATTCACCCCTCCACTTT

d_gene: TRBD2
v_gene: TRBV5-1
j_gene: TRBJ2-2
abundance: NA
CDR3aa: CASKTSGGSTGELFF
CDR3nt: TGCGCCAGCAAGACTAGCGGGGGCAGCACCGGGGAGCTGTTTTTT

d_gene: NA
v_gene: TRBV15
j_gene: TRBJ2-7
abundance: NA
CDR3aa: CATSSKPGQREQYF
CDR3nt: TGTGCCACCAGCAGCAAACCGGGACAACGCGAGCAGTACTTC

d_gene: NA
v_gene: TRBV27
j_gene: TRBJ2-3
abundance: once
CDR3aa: CASSLFGTDTQYF
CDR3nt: TGTGCCAGCAGTTTATTCGGCACAGATACGCAGTATTTT

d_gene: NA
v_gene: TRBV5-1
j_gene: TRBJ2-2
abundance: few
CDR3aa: CASSLGDTGELFF
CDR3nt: TGCGCCAGCAGCTTGGGAGACACCGGGGAGCTGTTTTTT

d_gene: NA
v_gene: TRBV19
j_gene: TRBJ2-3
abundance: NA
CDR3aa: CASRPPSGEGTDTQYF
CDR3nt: TGTGCCAGTAGACCCCCTTCTGGTGAGGGCACAGATACGCAGTATTTT

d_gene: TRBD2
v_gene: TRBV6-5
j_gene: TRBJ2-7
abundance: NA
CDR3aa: CASSYSSGSRSYEQYF
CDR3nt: TGTGCCAGCAGTTACTCGAGCGGGAGTCGGTCCTACGAGCAGTACTTC

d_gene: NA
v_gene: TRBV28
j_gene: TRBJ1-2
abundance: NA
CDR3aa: CASSSLGGGIYGYTF
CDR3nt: TGTGCCAGCAGTTCCCTCGGTGGGGGGATATATGGCTACACCTTC

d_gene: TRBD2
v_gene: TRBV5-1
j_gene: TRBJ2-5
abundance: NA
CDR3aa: CASSLNPLAGHLGETQYF
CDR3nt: TGCGCCAGCAGCTTGAACCCCCTAGCGGGCCATCTGGGGGAGACCCAGTACTTC

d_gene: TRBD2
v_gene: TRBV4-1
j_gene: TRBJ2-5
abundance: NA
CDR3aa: CASSHPTGSGGEQYF
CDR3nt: TGCGCCAGCAGCCACCCGACAGGCTCGGGGGGGGAGCAGTACTTC

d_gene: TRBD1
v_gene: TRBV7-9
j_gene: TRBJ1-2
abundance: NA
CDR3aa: CASSYEGQGGYYGYTF
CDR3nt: TGTGCCAGCAGCTATGAGGGACAGGGGGGATACTATGGCTACACCTTC

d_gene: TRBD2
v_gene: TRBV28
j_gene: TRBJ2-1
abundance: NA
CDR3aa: CASSRGRGREDEQFF
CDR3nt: TGTGCCAGCAGTAGAGGACGCGGGAGAGAGGATGAGCAGTTCTTC

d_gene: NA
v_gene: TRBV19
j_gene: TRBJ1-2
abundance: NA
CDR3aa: CASSPAVFGNYGYTF
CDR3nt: TGTGCCAGTAGTCCCGCGGTATTTGGAAACTATGGCTACACCTTC

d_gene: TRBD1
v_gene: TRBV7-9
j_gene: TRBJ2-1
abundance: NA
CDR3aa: CASSPQGVYEQFF
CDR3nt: TGTGCCAGCAGCCCCCAGGGGGTCTATGAGCAGTTCTTC

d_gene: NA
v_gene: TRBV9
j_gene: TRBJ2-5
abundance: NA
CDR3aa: CASSVGGGAMETQYF
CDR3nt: TGTGCCAGCAGCGTAGGGGGTGGGGCCATGGAGACCCAGTACTTC

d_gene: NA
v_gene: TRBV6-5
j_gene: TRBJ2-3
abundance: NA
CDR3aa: CASSTQAGGTDTQYF
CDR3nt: TGTGCCAGCAGTACCCAGGCAGGGGGCACAGATACGCAGTATTTT

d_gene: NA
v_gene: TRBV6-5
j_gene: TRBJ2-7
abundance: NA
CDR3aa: CASSNDRRRSEQYF
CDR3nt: TGTGCCAGCAGTAACGACAGGAGGAGGTCCGAGCAGTACTTC

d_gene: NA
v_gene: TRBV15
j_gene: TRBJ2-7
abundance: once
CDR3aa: CATSRGRSGLPSSYEQYF
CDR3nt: TGTGCCACCAGCAGAGGCCGTTCCGGTCTCCCAAGCTCCTACGAGCAGTACTTC

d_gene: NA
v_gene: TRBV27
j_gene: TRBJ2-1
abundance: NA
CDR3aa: CASSLAGSVNEQFF
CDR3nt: TGTGCCAGCAGTTTAGCAGGGTCGGTCAATGAGCAGTTCTTC

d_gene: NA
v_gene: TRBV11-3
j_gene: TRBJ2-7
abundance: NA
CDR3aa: CASSSGATSEQYF
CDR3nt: TGTGCCAGCAGCTCGGGGGCTACCTCCGAGCAGTACTTC

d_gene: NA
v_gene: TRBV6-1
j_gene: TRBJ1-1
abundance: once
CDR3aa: CASSGISEAFF
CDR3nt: TGTGCCAGCAGTGGAATTTCTGAAGCTTTCTTT

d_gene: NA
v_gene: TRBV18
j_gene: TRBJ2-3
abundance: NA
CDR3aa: CASSPEGQLRSVDTQYF
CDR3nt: TGTGCCAGCTCACCGGAGGGGCAGCTCCGTAGCGTGGATACGCAGTATTTT

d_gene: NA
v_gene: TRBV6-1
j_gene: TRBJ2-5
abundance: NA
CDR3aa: CASSSKNRRTQYF
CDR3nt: TGTGCCAGCAGTTCTAAAAACAGGCGGACCCAGTACTTC

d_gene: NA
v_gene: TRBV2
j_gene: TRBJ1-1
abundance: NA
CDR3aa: CANQKRARGTEAFF
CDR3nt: TGTGCCAACCAGAAACGTGCCAGAGGCACTGAAGCTTTCTTT

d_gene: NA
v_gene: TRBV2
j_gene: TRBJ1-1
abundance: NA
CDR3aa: CASSSGQRNTEAFF
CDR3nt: TGTGCCAGCAGTTCCGGACAGAGGAACACTGAAGCTTTCTTT

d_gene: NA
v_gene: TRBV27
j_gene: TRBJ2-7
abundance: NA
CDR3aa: CASSLLTGKVYEQYF
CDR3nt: TGTGCCAGCAGTTTATTAACAGGGAAGGTCTACGAGCAGTACTTC

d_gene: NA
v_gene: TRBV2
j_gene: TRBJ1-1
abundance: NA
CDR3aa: CASREGLINTEAFF
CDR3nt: TGTGCCAGCAGGGAGGGGTTGATAAACACTGAAGCTTTCTTT

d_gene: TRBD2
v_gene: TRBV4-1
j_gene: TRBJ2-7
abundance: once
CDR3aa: CASSLLILAGRGEQYF
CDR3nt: TGCGCCAGCAGCCTTCTGATCCTAGCGGGACGGGGCGAGCAGTACTTC

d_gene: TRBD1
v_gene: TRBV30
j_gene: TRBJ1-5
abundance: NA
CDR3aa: CAWSVQGDQPQHF
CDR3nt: TGTGCCTGGAGTGTACAGGGGGATCAGCCCCAGCATTTT

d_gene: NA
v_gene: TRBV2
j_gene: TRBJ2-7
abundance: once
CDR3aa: CASSEAPGSIEQYF
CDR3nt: TGTGCCAGCAGTGAAGCCCCCGGGTCAATCGAGCAGTACTTC

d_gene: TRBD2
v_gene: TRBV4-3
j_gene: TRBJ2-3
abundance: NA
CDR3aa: CASSQSLAGTGTDTQYF
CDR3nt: TGCGCCAGCAGCCAATCACTAGCGGGGACGGGCACAGATACGCAGTATTTT

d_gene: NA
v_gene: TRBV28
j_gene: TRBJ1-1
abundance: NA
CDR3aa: CASSLATAADIEAFF
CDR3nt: TGTGCCAGCAGTTTAGCGACTGCAGCTGACATTGAAGCTTTCTTT

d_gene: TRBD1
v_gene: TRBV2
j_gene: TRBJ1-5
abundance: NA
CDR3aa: CASRAGTGYGQPQHF
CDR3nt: TGTGCCAGCAGGGCCGGGACAGGGTATGGGCAGCCCCAGCATTTT

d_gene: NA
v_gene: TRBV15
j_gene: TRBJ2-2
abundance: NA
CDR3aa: CATSSRQNTGELFF
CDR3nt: TGTGCCACCAGCAGTAGACAAAACACCGGGGAGCTGTTTTTT

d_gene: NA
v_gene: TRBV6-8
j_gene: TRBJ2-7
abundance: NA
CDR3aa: CASRYGGRGVDSYEQYF
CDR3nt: TGTGCCAGCAGGTATGGGGGTCGAGGGGTAGACTCCTACGAGCAGTACTTC

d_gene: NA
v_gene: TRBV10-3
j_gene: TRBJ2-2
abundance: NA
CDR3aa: CAISESHSGGELFF
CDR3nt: TGTGCCATCAGTGAGTCACATTCAGGCGGGGAGCTGTTTTTT

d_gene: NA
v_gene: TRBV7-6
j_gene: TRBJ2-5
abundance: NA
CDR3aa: CASSRRRETQYF
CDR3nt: TGTGCCAGCAGCCGAAGGAGGGAGACCCAGTACTTC

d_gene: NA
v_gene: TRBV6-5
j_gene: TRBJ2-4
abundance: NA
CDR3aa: CASSPTSRGNIQYF
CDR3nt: TGTGCCAGCAGCCCGACCTCCAGGGGAAACATTCAGTACTTC

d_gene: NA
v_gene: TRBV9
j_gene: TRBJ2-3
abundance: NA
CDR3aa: CASSVGGRMTDTQYF
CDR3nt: TGTGCCAGCAGCGTAGGTGGCAGGATGACAGATACGCAGTATTTT

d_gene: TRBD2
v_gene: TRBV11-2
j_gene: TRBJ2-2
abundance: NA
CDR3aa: CAGSLVFGRGAGELFF
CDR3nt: TGTGCCGGCAGCTTAGTTTTCGGGAGGGGCGCCGGGGAGCTGTTTTTT

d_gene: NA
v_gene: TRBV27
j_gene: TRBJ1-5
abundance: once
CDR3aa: CASSFFGGVQPQHF
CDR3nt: TGTGCCAGCAGTTTTTTTGGGGGTGTTCAGCCCCAGCATTTT

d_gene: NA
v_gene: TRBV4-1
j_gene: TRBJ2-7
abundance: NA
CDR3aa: CASSHGRSSYEQYF
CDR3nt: TGCGCCAGCAGCCACGGACGGAGCTCCTACGAGCAGTACTTC

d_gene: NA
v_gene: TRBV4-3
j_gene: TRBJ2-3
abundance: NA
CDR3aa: CASSQDWGNSPGTDTQYF
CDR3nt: TGCGCCAGCAGCCAAGATTGGGGAAATAGCCCTGGCACAGATACGCAGTATTTT

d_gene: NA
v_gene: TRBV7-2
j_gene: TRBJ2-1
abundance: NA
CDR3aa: CASSLSAALEQFF
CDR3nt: TGTGCCAGCAGCTTATCTGCCGCCCTCGAGCAGTTCTTC

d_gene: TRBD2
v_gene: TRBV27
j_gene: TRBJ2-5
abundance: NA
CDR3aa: CASSWGLAGLETQYF
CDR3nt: TGTGCCAGCAGTTGGGGGCTAGCGGGACTTGAGACCCAGTACTTC